This T cell receptor (beta chain) derives from a study of CD8 T cells in Susac syndrome. Study-wide background: Blood was drawn from patients with Susac syndrome. At that point, they were therapy-naive, on corticosteroids, or on intravenous immunoglobulin alone.

The study, taken as a whole, reports: Clonal expansion involving Susac CD8+ cells peaked in TEMRA cells and active patients.

With respect to this clonotype: Its antigen is still unknown.

RNA in amounts of about 0.5 to 1 ug was reverse transcribed with random hexamers. With immunoSEQ multiplex PCR, TCR beta CDR3 was amplified across 54 Vbeta and 13 Jbeta. TCRdb processed the immunoSEQ multiplex PCR reads anew with MiXCR; each CDR3 protein has one entry. The table includes 100,000 or so distinct CDR3 sequences, about 95% detected once. This TCR derives from a human donor with Susac syndrome. The sample consisted of CD8+ T cells from PBMCs.

CDR3 DNA: TGTGCCAGCAGTGTAGCGGACGATAGCAATCAGCCCCAGCATTTT. Its translation is CASSVADDSNQPQHF. The chain recombines TRBV2 with TRBJ1-5, with D hard to call. The CDR3 totals 15 residues. Trimming cost V 4 bases and J 0 bases, with 10 bases left between them. Germline CDR1 and CDR2: SNHLY and FYNNEI.